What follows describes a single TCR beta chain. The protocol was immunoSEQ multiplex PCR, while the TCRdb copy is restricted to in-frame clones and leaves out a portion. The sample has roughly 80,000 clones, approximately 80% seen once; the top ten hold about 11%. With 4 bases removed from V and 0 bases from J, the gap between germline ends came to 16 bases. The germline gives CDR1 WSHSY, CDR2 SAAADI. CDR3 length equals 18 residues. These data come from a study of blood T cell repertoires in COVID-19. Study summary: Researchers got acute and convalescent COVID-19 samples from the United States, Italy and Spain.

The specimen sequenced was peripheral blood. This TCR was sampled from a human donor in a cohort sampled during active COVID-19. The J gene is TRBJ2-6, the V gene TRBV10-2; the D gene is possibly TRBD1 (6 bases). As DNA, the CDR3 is TGCGCCAGCAGTGCACGAGGTGGACAGAGCTCTGGGGCCAACGTCCTGACTTTC. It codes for CASSARGGQSSGANVLTF.